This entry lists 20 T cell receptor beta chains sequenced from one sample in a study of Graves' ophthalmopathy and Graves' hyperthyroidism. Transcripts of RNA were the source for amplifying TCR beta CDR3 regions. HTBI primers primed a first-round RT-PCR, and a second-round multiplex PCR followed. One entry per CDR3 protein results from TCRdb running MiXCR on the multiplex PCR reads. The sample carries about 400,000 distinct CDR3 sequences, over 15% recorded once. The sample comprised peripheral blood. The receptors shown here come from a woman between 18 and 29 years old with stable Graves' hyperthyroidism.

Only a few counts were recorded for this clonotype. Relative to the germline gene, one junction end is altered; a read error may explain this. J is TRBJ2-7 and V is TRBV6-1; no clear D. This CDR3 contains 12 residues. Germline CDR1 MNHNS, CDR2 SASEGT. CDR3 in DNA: TGTGCCGGCAGAGATGTATCGTCGGAGCAGTACTTC. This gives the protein CAGRDVSSEQYF.

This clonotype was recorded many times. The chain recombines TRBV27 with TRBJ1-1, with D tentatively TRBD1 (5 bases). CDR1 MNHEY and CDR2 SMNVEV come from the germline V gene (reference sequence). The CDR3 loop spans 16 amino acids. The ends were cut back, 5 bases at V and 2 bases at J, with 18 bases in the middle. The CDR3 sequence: CASSPILGRDNTEAFF. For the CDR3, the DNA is TGTGCCAGCAGTCCGATACTGGGACGGGATAACACTGAAGCTTTCTTT.

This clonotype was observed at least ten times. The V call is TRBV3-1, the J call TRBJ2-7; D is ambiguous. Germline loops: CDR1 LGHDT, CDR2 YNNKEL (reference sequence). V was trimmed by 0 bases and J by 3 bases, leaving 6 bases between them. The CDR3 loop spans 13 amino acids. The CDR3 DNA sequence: TGTGCCAGCAGCCAAGATCAGTTCTACGAGCAGTACTTC. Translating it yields CASSQDQFYEQYF.

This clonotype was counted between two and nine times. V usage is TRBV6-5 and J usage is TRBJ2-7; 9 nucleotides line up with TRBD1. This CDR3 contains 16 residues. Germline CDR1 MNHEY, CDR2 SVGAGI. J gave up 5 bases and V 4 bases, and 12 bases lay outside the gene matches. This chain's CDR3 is CASSFFGTGWGDEQYF. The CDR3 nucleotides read TGTGCCAGCAGTTTTTTCGGGACAGGGTGGGGAGACGAGCAGTACTTC.

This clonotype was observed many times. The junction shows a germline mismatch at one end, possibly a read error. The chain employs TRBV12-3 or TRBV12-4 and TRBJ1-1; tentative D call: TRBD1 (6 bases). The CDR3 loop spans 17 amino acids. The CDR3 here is CASSPQTGIGGATEAFF. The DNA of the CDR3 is TGTGCCAGCAGTCCACAGACAGGAATTGGTGGTGCCACTGAGGCTTTCTTT.

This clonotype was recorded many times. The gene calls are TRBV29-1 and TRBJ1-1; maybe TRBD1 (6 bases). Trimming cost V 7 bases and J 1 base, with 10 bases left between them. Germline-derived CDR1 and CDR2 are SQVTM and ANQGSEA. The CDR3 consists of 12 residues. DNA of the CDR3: TGCAGCGCCCACAGGGCGAACACTGAAGCTTTCTTT. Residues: CSAHRANTEAFF.

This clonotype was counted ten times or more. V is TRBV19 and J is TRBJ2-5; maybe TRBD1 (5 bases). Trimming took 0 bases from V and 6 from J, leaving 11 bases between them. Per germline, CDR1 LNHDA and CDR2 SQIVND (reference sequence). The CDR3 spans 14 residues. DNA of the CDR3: TGTGCCAGTAGTATAGAAGCAGGGTTAAAGACCCAGTACTTC. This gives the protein CASSIEAGLKTQYF.

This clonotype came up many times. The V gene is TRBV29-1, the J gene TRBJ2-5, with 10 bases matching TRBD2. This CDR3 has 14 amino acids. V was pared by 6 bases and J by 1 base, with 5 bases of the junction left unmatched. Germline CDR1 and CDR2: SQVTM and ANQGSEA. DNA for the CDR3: TGCAGCGTCGGCCAGCGGGGGGGCCAAGAGACCCAGTACTTC. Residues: CSVGQRGGQETQYF.

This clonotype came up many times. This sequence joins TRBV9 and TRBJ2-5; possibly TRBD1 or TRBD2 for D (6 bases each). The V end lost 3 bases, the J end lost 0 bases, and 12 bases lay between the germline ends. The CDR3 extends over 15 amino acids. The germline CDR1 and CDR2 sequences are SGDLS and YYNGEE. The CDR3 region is CASSAGGPYQETQYF. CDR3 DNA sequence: TGTGCCAGCAGCGCTGGGGGGCCCTACCAAGAGACCCAGTACTTC.

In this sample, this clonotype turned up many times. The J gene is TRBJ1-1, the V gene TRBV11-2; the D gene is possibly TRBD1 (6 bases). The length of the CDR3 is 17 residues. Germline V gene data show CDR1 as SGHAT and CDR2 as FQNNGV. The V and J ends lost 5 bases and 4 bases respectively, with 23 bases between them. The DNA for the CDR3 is TGTGCCAGCAGCAAAACAGGGAGAGGGGGAAGGGGCACTGAAGCTTTCTTT. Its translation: CASSKTGRGGRGTEAFF.

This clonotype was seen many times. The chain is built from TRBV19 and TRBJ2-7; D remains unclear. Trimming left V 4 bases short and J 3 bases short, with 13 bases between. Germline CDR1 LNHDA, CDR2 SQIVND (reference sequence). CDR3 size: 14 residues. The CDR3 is CASSRGGSDYEQYF. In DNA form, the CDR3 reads TGTGCCAGTAGTAGAGGCGGATCGGACTACGAGCAGTACTTC.

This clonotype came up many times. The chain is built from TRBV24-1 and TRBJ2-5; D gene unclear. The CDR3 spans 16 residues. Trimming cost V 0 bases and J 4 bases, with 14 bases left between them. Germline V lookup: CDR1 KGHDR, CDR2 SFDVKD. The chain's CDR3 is CATSDLKEGLGETQYF. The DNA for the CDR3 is TGTGCCACCAGTGATTTGAAGGAAGGGTTGGGAGAGACCCAGTACTTC.

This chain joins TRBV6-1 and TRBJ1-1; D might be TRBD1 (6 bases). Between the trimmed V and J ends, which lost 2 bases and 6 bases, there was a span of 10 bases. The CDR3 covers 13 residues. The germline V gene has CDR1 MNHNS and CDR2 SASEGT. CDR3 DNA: TGTGCCAGCAGTGAATACAGGGATTCTGAAGCTTTCTTT. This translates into CASSEYRDSEAFF.

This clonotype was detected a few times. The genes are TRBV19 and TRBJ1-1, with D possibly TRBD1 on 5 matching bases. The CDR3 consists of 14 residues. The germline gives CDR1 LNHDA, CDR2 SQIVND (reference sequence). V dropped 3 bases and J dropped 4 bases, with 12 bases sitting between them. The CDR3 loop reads CASSMGRVGTEAFF. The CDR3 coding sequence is TGTGCCAGTAGTATGGGCAGGGTCGGCACTGAAGCTTTCTTT.

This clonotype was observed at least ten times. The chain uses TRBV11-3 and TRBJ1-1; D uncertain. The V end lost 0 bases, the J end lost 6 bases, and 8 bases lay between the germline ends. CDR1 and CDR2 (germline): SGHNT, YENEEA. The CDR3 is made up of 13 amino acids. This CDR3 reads CASSLDSLSEAFF. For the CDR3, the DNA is TGTGCCAGCAGCTTAGACAGTCTATCTGAAGCTTTCTTT. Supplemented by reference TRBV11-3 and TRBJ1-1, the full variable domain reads EAGVVQSPRYKIIEKKQPVAFWCNPISGHNTLYWYLQNLGQGPELLIRYENEEAVDDSQLPKDRFSAERLKGVDSTLKIQPAELGDSAVYLCASSLDSLSEAFFGQGTRLTVV.

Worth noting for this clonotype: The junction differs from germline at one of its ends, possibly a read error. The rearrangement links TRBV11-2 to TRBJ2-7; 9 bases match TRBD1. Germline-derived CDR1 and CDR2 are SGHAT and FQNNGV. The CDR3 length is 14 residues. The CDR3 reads CTSSLGTGWVEQYF. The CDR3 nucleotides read TGTACCAGCAGCTTAGGGACAGGGTGGGTTGAGCAGTACTTC.

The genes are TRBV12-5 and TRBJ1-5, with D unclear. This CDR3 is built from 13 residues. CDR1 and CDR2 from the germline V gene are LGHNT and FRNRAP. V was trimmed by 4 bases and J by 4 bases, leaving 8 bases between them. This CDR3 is CASGSEPNQPQHF. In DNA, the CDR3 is TGTGCTAGTGGTTCTGAGCCTAATCAGCCCCAGCATTTT.

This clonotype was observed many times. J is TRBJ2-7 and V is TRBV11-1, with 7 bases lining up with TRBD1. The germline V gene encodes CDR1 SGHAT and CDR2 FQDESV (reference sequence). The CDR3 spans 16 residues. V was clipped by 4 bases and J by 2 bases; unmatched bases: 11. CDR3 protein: CASSSDRSGNPYEQYF. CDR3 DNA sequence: TGTGCCAGCAGCTCGGACAGGTCTGGAAATCCCTACGAGCAGTACTTC.

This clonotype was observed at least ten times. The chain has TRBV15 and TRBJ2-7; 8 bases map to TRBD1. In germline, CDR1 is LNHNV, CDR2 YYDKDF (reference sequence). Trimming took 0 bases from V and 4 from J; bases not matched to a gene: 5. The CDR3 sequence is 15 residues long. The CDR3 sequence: CATSRDQTGGYEQYF. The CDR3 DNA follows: TGTGCCACCAGCAGAGATCAAACAGGGGGATACGAGCAGTACTTC.

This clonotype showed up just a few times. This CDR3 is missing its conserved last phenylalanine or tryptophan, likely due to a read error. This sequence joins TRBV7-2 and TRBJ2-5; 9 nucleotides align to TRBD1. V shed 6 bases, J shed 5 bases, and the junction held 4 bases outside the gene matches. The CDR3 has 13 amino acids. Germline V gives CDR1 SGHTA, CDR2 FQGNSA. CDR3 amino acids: CASSGQGRETQYL. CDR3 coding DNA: TGTGCCAGCAGTGGACAGGGGAGGGAGACCCAGTACCTC.